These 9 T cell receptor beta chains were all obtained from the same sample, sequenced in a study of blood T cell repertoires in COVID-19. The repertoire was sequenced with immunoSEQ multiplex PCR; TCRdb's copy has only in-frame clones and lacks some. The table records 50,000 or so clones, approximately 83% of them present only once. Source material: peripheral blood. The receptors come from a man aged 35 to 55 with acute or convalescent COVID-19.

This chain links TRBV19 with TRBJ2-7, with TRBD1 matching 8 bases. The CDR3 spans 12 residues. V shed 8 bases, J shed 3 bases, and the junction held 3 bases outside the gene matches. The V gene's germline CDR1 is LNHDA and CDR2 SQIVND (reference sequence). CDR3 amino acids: CASGQGFYEQYF. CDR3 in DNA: TGTGCCAGTGGACAGGGATTCTACGAGCAGTACTTC.

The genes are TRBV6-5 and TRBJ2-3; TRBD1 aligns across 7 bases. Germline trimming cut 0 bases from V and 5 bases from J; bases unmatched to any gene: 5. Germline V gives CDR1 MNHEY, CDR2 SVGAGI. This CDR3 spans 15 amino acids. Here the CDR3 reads CASSYSNRGIDTQYF. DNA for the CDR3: TGTGCCAGCAGTTACTCGAACAGGGGTATAGATACGCAGTATTTT.

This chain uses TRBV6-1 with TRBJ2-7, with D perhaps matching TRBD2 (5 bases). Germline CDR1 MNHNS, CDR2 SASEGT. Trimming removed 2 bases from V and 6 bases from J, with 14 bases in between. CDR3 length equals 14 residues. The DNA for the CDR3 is TGTGCCAGCAGTGAAAGCGGTCTAGTTTCCGAGCAGTACGTC. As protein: CASSESGLVSEQYV.

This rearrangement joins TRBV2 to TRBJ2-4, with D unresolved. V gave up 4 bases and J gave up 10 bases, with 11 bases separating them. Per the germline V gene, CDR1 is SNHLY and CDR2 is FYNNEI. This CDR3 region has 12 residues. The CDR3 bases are TGTGCCAGCAGTGGTGAGGCCCGGATTCAGTACTTC. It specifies CASSGEARIQYF.

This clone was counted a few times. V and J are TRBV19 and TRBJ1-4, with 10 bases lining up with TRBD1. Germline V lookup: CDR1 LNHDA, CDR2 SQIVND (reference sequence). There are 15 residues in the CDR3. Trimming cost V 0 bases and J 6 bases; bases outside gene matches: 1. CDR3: CASSIDGTGDEKLFF. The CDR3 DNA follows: TGTGCCAGTAGTATAGACGGGACAGGGGATGAAAAACTGTTTTTT.

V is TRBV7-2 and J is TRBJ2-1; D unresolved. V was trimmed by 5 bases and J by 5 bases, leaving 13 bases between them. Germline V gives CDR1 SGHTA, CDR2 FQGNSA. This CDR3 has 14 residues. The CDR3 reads CASSRRTQNNEQFF. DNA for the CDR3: TGTGCCAGCAGCCGTAGAACACAGAACAATGAGCAGTTCTTC.

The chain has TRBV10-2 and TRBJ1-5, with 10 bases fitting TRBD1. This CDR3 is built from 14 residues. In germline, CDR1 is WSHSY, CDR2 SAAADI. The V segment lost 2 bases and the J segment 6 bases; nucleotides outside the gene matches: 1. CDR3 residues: CASSEGTGVQPQHF. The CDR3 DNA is TGCGCCAGCAGTGAGGGGACAGGGGTTCAGCCCCAGCATTTT.

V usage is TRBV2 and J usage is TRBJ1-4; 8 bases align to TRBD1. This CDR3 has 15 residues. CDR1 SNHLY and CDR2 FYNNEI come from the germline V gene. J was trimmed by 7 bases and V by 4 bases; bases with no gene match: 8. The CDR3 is CASSASGGSGEKLFF. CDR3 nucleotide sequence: TGTGCCAGCAGTGCTTCAGGGGGCTCAGGTGAAAAACTGTTTTTT.

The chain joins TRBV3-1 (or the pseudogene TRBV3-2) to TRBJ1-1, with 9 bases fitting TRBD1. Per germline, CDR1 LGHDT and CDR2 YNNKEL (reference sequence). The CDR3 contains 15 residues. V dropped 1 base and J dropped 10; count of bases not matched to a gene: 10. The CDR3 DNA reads TGTGCCAGCAGCCAAGGGGCCGACAGGGGGAGTGGAGCTTTCTTT. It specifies CASSQGADRGSGAFF.